The TCR beta chain described here comes from a study of post-analysis software for immune sequencing data. Overall study results and limits: Patients showed TRBV5-6, TRBV5-1 and TRBV20-1 among 4 or 5 TRBV segments more frequent than in controls.

Presence of unique molecular identifiers characterized the TCR beta cDNA libraries. TCRdb itself ran the PCR reads through MiXCR, one entry per CDR3 protein. The data show 450,000 or so distinct CDR3 sequences, with roughly 46% seen just once and about 12% held by the top ten. This clonotype was recorded a few times. Its target is unknown. The CDR3 is made up of 15 amino acids. Germline trimming cut 4 bases from V and 1 base from J; bases unmatched to any gene: 7. The germline V gene has CDR1 SGHRS and CDR2 YFSETQ. Input material: blood. The sequence derives from a girl aged 5-17 years with multiple sclerosis. The V gene is TRBV5-1, the J gene TRBJ2-7; 8 nucleotides agree with TRBD1. CDR3 in amino acids: CASSGTGGPSYEQYF. The CDR3 nucleotides read TGCGCCAGCAGCGGTACAGGGGGACCATCCTACGAGCAGTACTTC.